Listed below are T cell receptor beta chains from one sample, sequenced in a study of response to subunit inactivated influenza vaccine. TCRdb re-called the RT-PCR reads with MiXCR, one entry per CDR3 protein. This table has approximately 480,000 distinct CDR3 sequences, approximately 11% appearing once. This specimen was PBMCs from blood, taken 45 days after vaccination. The receptors derive from a man between 45 and 60 years old who received an inactivated influenza vaccine. CDR3s include the opening cysteine and the closing phenylalanine or tryptophan. D genes are given only for firm matches. The size field is filled for only some rows; it gives once, few, many or a size class.

CDR3 protein,CDR3 DNA,clone size,D gene,CDR3 length,J gene,V gene
CASSQGKTVGAYF,TGTGCCAGCAGCCAAGGAAAGACAGTCGGAGCGTACTTC,few,-,13,TRBJ2-7,TRBV3-1
CASSLGHLLGVETQYF,TGCGCCAGCAGCCTTGGCCATTTACTAGGGGTTGAGACCCAGTACTTC,-,-,16,TRBJ2-5,TRBV5-1
CASSPPSLWGETQYF,TGTGCCAGCAGCCCACCTTCGTTGTGGGGGGAGACCCAGTACTTC,few,-,15,TRBJ2-5,TRBV28
CASSLGGTSGTYEQYF,TGCGCCAGCAGCTTGGGCGGGACTAGCGGTACCTACGAGCAGTACTTC,-,TRBD2,16,TRBJ2-7,TRBV5-1
CASSLDRGAPSGNTIYF,TGTGCCAGCAGCTTAGACCGAGGAGCGCCCTCTGGAAACACCATATATTTT,many,-,17,TRBJ1-3,TRBV7-3
CASSIGQSESYEQYF,TGTGCCAGCAGCATTGGACAGTCGGAGTCCTACGAGCAGTACTTC,few,-,15,TRBJ2-7,TRBV9
CATSRGPEPYTEAFF,TGTGCCACCAGCAGAGGTCCAGAGCCGTACACTGAAGCTTTCTTT,few,-,15,TRBJ1-1,TRBV15
CAWTGGGAYGYTF,TGTGCCTGGACTGGTGGGGGTGCCTATGGCTACACCTTC,-,-,13,TRBJ1-2,TRBV30
CSARDATTPNSPLHF,TGCAGTGCTCGGGACGCCACGACCCCAAATTCACCCCTCCACTTT,many,-,15,TRBJ1-6,TRBV20-1
CASSNGTGRTKNIQYF,TGTGCCAGCAGCAACGGGACAGGGCGAACCAAAAACATTCAGTACTTC,-,-,16,TRBJ2-4,TRBV21-1
CASRPTIGVQETQYF,TGTGCCAGCAGACCGACTATCGGGGTTCAAGAGACCCAGTACTTC,-,-,15,TRBJ2-5,TRBV6-1
CASSLAWAYGTGNTEAFF,TGCGCCAGCAGCTTGGCCTGGGCTTACGGGACAGGGAACACTGAAGCTTTCTTT,-,TRBD1,18,TRBJ1-1,TRBV5-1
CASSQAGNIQYF,TGTGCCAGCAGCCAAGCAGGGAACATTCAGTACTTC,-,-,12,TRBJ2-4,TRBV3-1
CASSRGTGVSPYGYTF,TGCGCCAGCAGCCGAGGGACAGGGGTTTCCCCCTATGGCTACACCTTC,few,TRBD1,16,TRBJ1-2,TRBV4-1
CASSYKKGIGELFF,TGTGCCAGCAGTTACAAGAAGGGGATCGGGGAGCTGTTTTTT,few,-,14,TRBJ2-2,TRBV6-2/TRBV6-3